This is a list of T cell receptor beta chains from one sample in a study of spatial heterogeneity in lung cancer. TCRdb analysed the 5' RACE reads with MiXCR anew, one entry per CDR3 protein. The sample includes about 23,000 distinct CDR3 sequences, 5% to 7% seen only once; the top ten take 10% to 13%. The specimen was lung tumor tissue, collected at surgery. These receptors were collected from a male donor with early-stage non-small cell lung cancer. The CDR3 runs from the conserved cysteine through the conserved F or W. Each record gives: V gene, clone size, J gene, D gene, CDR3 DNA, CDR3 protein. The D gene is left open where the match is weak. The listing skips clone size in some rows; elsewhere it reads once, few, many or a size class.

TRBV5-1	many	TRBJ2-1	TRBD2	TGCGCCAGCAGCTTGGAGTCTAGCGGGGCTTACAATGAGCAGTTCTTC	CASSLESSGAYNEQFF
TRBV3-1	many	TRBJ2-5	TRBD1	TGTGCCAGCAGCCAAAGACGAAACAGGGGGGAGACCCAGTACTTC	CASSQRRNRGETQYF
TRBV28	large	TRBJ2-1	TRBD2	TGTGCCAGCAGTGGAACTTTAGCGGGAGGGCACAATGAGCAGTTCTTC	CASSGTLAGGHNEQFF
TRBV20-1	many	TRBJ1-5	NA	TGCAGTGCTAGAGATCAACCAAATCAGCCCCAGCATTTT	CSARDQPNQPQHF
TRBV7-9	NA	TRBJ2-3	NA	TGTGCCAGCAGCTTCTACGGGGCTAGCACAGATACGCAGTATTTT	CASSFYGASTDTQYF
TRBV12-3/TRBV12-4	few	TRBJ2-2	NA	TGTGCCAGCAGTCTCGGGGTAGGGGGCACCGGGGAGCTGTTTTTT	CASSLGVGGTGELFF
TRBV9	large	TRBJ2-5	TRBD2	TGTGCCAGCCGCGGGAGGGCTGAGGAGACCCAGTACTTC	CASRGRAEETQYF
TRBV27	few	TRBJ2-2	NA	TGTGCCAGCAGGGGGCAGGGGACCGGGGAGCTGTTTTTT	CASRGQGTGELFF
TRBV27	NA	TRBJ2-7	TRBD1	TGTGCCAGCAGTTTGGACAGGAATACCTACGAGCAGTACTTC	CASSLDRNTYEQYF
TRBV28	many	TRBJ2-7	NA	TGTGCCAGCATAAGAGGGTCGAGCTCCTACGAGCAGTACTTC	CASIRGSSSYEQYF
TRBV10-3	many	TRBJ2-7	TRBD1	TGTGCCATCAGTGAGTCAAACTGGGGCTCGACAGGGCTCGAGCAGTACTTC	CAISESNWGSTGLEQYF
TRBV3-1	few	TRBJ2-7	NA	TGTGCCAGCAGCCAAGATGGGAACGAGCAGTACTTC	CASSQDGNEQYF
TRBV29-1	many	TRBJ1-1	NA	TGCAGCGGGTCGCGACCCCAAAACACTGAAGCTTTCTTT	CSGSRPQNTEAFF
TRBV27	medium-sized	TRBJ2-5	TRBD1	TGTGCCAGCAGTCCATCCCTGGGACAGGGAGGAGAGACCCAGTACTTC	CASSPSLGQGGETQYF
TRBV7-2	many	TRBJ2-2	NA	TGTGCCAGCAGCTTCCAAGACGGCGGGGAGCTGTTTTTT	CASSFQDGGELFF
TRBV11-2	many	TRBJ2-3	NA	TGTGCCAGCAGCTACCAAGATACGCAGTATTTT	CASSYQDTQYF
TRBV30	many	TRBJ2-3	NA	TGTGCCTGGAGTACTCCGGCCACAGATACGCAGTATTTT	CAWSTPATDTQYF
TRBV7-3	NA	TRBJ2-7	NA	TGTGCCAGCAGCTTAAAGGTCACCCCTTACGAGCAGTACTTC	CASSLKVTPYEQYF
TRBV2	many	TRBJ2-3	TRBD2	TGTGCCATCCCCTCCCCTAGCGGGGGTACAGATACGCAGTATTTT	CAIPSPSGGTDTQYF
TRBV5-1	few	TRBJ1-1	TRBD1	TGCGCCAGCAGCTTTGAACGGGACAGGGACACTGAAGCTTTCTTT	CASSFERDRDTEAFF
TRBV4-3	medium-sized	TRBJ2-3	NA	TGCGCCAGCAGCCACCGCCGGGCCCCTGAAGATACGCAGTATTTT	CASSHRRAPEDTQYF
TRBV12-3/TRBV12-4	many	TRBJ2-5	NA	TGTGCCAGCAGTTCCAGGGGTTTTCAAGAGACCCAGTACTTC	CASSSRGFQETQYF